This T cell receptor beta chain was sequenced in a study of T cells in localized non-small cell lung cancer (dated by TCRdb to the early 2020s). Some background on the complete study: T cell repertoires of fewer than 250 early-stage NSCLC patients were analyzed, with tumors being compared against uninvolved tumor-adjacent lungs. The cohort consisted of approximately 240 treatment-naive NSCLC patients whose localized lung tumors had been resected. A mean age of 66.3 years was recorded for the NSCLC patients, of whom under 150 were male and 107 were female. Results and caveats for the whole study, not just this receptor: Because multi-region tumor sequencing was not performed, intratumor heterogeneity could not be ruled out. Uninvolved tumor-adjacent lung showed the highest T cell clonality, higher than tumor, which suggests more focused antigenic responses in the uninvolved tumor-adjacent lung. Because the study design was exploratory, TCR variables were selected using unadjusted p-values without false-discovery rate correction. A median of approximately 62 of the top 100 tumor clones turned up in the paired uninvolved adjacent lung, and approximately 30 of those clones also ranked among the top 100 of that same adjacent lung. Higher T cell density in blood was associated with longer overall survival, whereas higher clonality in adjacent lung was associated with shorter survival.

For this clone: Its binding antigen is unknown. No base qualities exist here, and no much larger clone lies one base off it.

TCR beta CDR3 regions were sequenced from DNA using the immunoSEQ Assay. The study's own analysis went as follows. To compute T cell density, TCR beta template counts were normalized to usable DNA, which was estimated by amplifying housekeeping genes. Richness was estimated with the preseqR package, extrapolating to 400,000 templates for PBMC samples and 120,000 templates for tissue samples. Clonality was defined as one minus Pielou's evenness. Differential abundance testing on productive amino-acid clonotypes, with a minimum total count of 5 and an alpha of 0.1, was used to identify tissue-enriched TCRs. The Jaccard Index and the Morisita Overlap Index were used to measure repertoire overlap between compartments. GLIPH grouped TCR beta CDR3s together with public tetramer-defined viral CDR3s, and a viral motif had to include at least three viral sequences and also show V-gene enrichment. The source is immuneACCESS, and TCRdb retained only in-frame sequences with V and J called. Part of the clones is not carried over; for the studies checked, unresolved V genes explain less than half of this, and the remainder is unexplained. Clonal size and the V and J genes are those of that table, whereas D and trimming came from the DNA. The sample data list some 22,000 clones, and roughly 80% of these were observed just once. The ten largest account for about 2.4% of the sample.

At diagnosis, peripheral blood, uninvolved tumor-adjacent lung and tumor were collected and stored as a combination of fresh-frozen and FFPE material. For TCR repertoire profiling, the blood samples were analyzed as peripheral blood mononuclear cells. The germline V gene gives CDR1 as SNHLY and CDR2 as FYNNEI. V loses 6 bases of germline sequence and J loses 8 bases, and the interval between the two ends is 7 bases. Taken from cysteine to phenylalanine, the CDR3 has 10 residues. Only the CDR3 DNA is retained, 30 bases long and in frame from the first base. The chain was built from TRBV2 and TRBJ1-1, with an unclear D gene assignment. The sequenced sample was peripheral blood, obtained before any cancer treatment. This receptor was taken from a man aged 40 to 70 with stage I lung adenocarcinoma. The CDR3 amino acid sequence is: CASRGPEAFF. The DNA is as follows: TGTGCCAGCAGGGGTCCCGAAGCTTTCTTT.